A single sample gave rise to the 2 T cell receptor beta chains below, sequenced in a study of blood T cells in healthy people across ages. PCR was performed a second time for roughly 7 to 12 cycles using a sample-barcoded 5' primer and a J-beta primer mix. TCRdb fed the 5' RACE reads into MiXCR, producing one record per CDR3 protein. Here the sample spans about 670,000 distinct CDR3 sequences, roughly 41% being singletons. Sequencing was carried out using blood. All receptors come from a man aged 80 or over in good health.

This clonotype was detected only a few times. The genes are TRBV6-5 and TRBJ1-2, with unresolved D. The V and J ends lost 1 base and 7 bases respectively, with 4 bases between them. Germline V lookup: CDR1 MNHEY, CDR2 SVGAGI. CDR3 length: 11 residues. CDR3 DNA sequence: TGTGCCAGCAGTTACTGGGGTGGCTACACCTTC. Its translation: CASSYWGGYTF.

The V call is TRBV20-1, the J call TRBJ2-7; no firm D call. Germline CDR1 and CDR2: DFQATT and SNEGSKA (reference sequence). The CDR3 is 12 residues long. The V end lost 2 bases, the J end lost 4 bases, and 9 bases lay between the germline ends. The CDR3 here is CSARPTGYEQYF. CDR3 nucleotides: TGCAGTGCTAGACCGACCGGATACGAGCAGTACTTC.